The 28 T cell receptor beta chains listed next were all sequenced from one sample in a study of blood T cells in healthy people across ages. The second PCR ran roughly 7 to 11 cycles with a sample-barcoded 5' primer and J-beta primers. Using its own MiXCR run on the 5' RACE reads, TCRdb lists one record per CDR3 protein. Of over a million distinct CDR3 sequences in the sample, over 35% were seen once. Input material: blood. The receptors shown here come from a woman aged 60-70 years in good health.

There are a few counts of this clonotype. V is TRBV20-1 and J is TRBJ1-1; TRBD1 aligns across 11 bases. The CDR3 has 14 residues. Trimming at V came to 6 bases and at J to 3 bases, leaving 6 bases not matched to a gene. Per germline, CDR1 DFQATT and CDR2 SNEGSKA (reference sequence). The CDR3 sequence is CSAYRDRGDTEAFF. CDR3 DNA sequence: TGCAGTGCGTACCGGGACAGGGGGGACACTGAAGCTTTCTTT.

This clonotype has more than one count but fewer than ten. The chain recombines TRBV27 with TRBJ2-7; 9 bases fit TRBD2. Germline V CDR1 and CDR2: MNHEY, SMNVEV (reference sequence). The junction had 3 bases not matched to a gene; V was cut back by 3 bases and J by 3 bases. This CDR3 spans 14 amino acids. The CDR3 spells CASSFGTSYYEQYF. For the CDR3, the DNA is TGTGCCAGCAGTTTCGGGACTAGCTACTACGAGCAGTACTTC.

CDR3 residues: CASSPPRQGHTEAFF. For the CDR3, the DNA is TGTGCCAGCAGTCCGCCCCGACAGGGCCACACTGAAGCTTTCTTT. This sequence joins TRBV27 and TRBJ1-1; 7 bases are shared with TRBD1. With V trimmed by 5 bases and J by 3 bases, 9 bases remained unmatched. The CDR3 consists of 15 residues. CDR1 is MNHEY, CDR2 SMNVEV, per germline (reference sequence).

The V call is TRBV20-1, the J call TRBJ2-1; either TRBD1 or TRBD2 may fit D (5 bases each). Germline V gene lookup returns CDR1 DFQATT and CDR2 SNEGSKA (reference sequence). The CDR3 length is 15 residues. Trimming shortened V by 4 bases and J by 6 bases, and 19 bases separated the two germline ends. This chain's CDR3 is CSAKLTEGNTNEQFF. For the CDR3, the DNA is TGCAGTGCTAAGTTGACAGAGGGAAATACCAATGAGCAGTTCTTC.

This clonotype was counted ten times or more. The chain is built from TRBV9 and TRBJ2-7; D unclear. The CDR3 extends over 15 amino acids. Trimming removed 0 bases at V and 3 bases at J, with 13 bases between. In germline, CDR1 is SGDLS, CDR2 YYNGEE. The CDR3 DNA is TGTGCCAGCAGCGTAGCCTTAGGGCTAAACTACGAGCAGTACTTC. Its translation is CASSVALGLNYEQYF.

The rearrangement joins TRBV7-9 to TRBJ2-4, with 7 bases aligning to TRBD2. The J call is uncertain, as TRBJ2-5 better fits the DNA end. Germline V gives CDR1 SEHNR, CDR2 FQNEAQ (reference sequence). CDR3 length equals 14 residues. The CDR3 DNA sequence: TGTGCCAGCAGCACGGGGACTAAACAAGAGACCCAGTACTTC. Its protein product is CASSTGTKQETQYF.

This clonotype has at least ten counts. CDR3 nucleotides: TGTGCCAGCAGCCCTCCTCGAGGGTACGAGCAGTACTTC. It yields the protein CASSPPRGYEQYF. The J gene is TRBJ2-7, the V gene TRBV12-3 or TRBV12-4; D is possibly TRBD2 (5 bases). CDR3 length: 13 amino acids. Trimming took 6 bases from V and 4 from J, leaving 13 bases between them.

This clonotype has more than one count but fewer than ten. The chain uses TRBV6-5 and TRBJ1-4; a weak D match, TRBD1 (6 bases). CDR3 length: 14 residues. The ends were cut back, 6 bases at V and 8 bases at J, with 16 bases in the middle. Germline loops: CDR1 MNHEY, CDR2 SVGAGI. Here the CDR3 reads CASSQRGEGEKLFF. The CDR3 DNA reads as TGTGCCAGCAGCCAGAGGGGGGAAGGGGAAAAACTGTTTTTT.

The chain recombines TRBV18 with TRBJ2-1; 7 bases agree with TRBD2. Germline loops: CDR1 KGHSH, CDR2 LQKENI. The J segment lost 8 bases and the V segment lost 0 bases, leaving 7 bases of the junction unmatched. The CDR3 loop spans 15 amino acids. The DNA for the CDR3 is TGTGCCAGCTCACCACCTGGCGGGAGTAGGTATGAGCAGTTCTTC. It translates to CASSPPGGSRYEQFF.

The chain is built from TRBV20-1 and TRBJ2-3, with 13 bases identical to TRBD2. The CDR3 totals 16 residues. Unmatched junction bases numbered 9, after V lost 3 bases and J lost 6 bases. Germline values: CDR1 DFQATT, CDR2 SNEGSKA (reference sequence). Here the CDR3 reads CSASEGATSGRDTQYF. In DNA form, the CDR3 reads TGCAGTGCTAGCGAGGGTGCGACTAGCGGGAGGGATACGCAGTATTTT.

In its sample, this clonotype was seen a few times. This rearrangement joins TRBV9 to TRBJ2-7; no reliable D call. V was pared by 0 bases and J by 2 bases, with 6 bases between. In germline, CDR1 is SGDLS, CDR2 YYNGEE. The CDR3 runs to 13 residues. The CDR3 reads CASSVEDPYEQYF. The DNA of the CDR3 is TGTGCCAGCAGCGTAGAGGACCCCTACGAGCAGTACTTC.

The CDR3 reads CASSPPLNFGANVLTF. In DNA, the CDR3 is TGTGCCAGCAGCCCCCCGCTGAACTTTGGGGCCAACGTCCTGACTTTC. V usage is TRBV7-2 and J usage is TRBJ2-6; D is ambiguous. The germline gives CDR1 SGHTA, CDR2 FQGNSA. This CDR3 spans 16 amino acids. V was trimmed by 5 bases and J by 3 bases, leaving 14 bases between them.

This clonotype was detected a few times. V gene TRBV10-3 combines with J gene TRBJ2-7; TRBD2 is a possible D gene (7 bases). Germline V gives CDR1 ENHRY, CDR2 SYGVKD. This CDR3 is 16 amino acids long. Trimming cost V 2 bases and J 6 bases, with 20 bases left between them. CDR3 sequence: CAISEEGGGQLSEQYF. The CDR3 DNA is TGTGCCATCAGTGAGGAGGGGGGGGGACAACTAAGCGAGCAGTACTTC.

The V gene is TRBV29-1, the J gene TRBJ2-7; D is possibly TRBD2 (5 bases). There are 13 residues in the CDR3. The ends were cut back, 5 bases at V and 2 bases at J, with 13 bases in the middle. The germline V gene encodes CDR1 SQVTM and CDR2 ANQGSEA. This CDR3 is CSVRPGNPYEQYF. For the CDR3, the DNA is TGCAGCGTTCGTCCGGGGAACCCCTACGAGCAGTACTTC.

J is TRBJ1-2 and V is TRBV6-1; TRBD1 might be the D (5 bases). Germline assignment: CDR1 MNHNS and CDR2 SASEGT. This CDR3 is built from 14 residues. V lost 1 base, J lost 6 bases, and 12 bases lay in between. The CDR3 here is CASSEDLGANGYTF. The CDR3 nucleotides are TGTGCCAGCAGTGAAGATTTAGGGGCGAATGGCTACACCTTC.

In this sample, this clonotype turned up a few times. The rearrangement uses TRBV20-1 and TRBJ2-7; 9 positions agree with TRBD1. V dropped 3 bases and J dropped 2; count of bases not matched to a gene: 5. Germline V gene lookup returns CDR1 DFQATT and CDR2 SNEGSKA (reference sequence). The CDR3 extends over 14 amino acids. The CDR3 DNA reads TGCAGTGCTAGGAGTGGACAGGGGACCTACGAGCAGTACTTC. Its protein product is CSARSGQGTYEQYF.

A few counts support this clonotype. The chain combines TRBV6-5 with TRBJ1-1, with D unresolved. CDR1 and CDR2 from the germline V gene are MNHEY and SVGAGI. The CDR3 is 13 amino acids. Trimming left V 2 bases short and J 1 base short, with 5 bases between. In DNA, the CDR3 is TGTGCCAGCAGTTACCCAGGGAACACTGAAGCTTTCTTT. This translates into CASSYPGNTEAFF.

The V gene is TRBV20-1, the J gene TRBJ2-7; 9 bases agree with TRBD2. With the DNA end fitting TRBJ2-5 better, the J assignment may be wrong. Germline lookup yields CDR1 DFQATT and CDR2 SNEGSKA (reference sequence). The CDR3 contains 17 residues. CDR3 loop: CSARAGARGRAGETQYF. DNA for the CDR3: TGCAGTGCTAGAGCAGGGGCTCGCGGGAGGGCCGGGGAGACCCAGTACTTC.

J is TRBJ2-1 and V is TRBV9, with 9 nucleotides matching TRBD2. Unmatched junction bases numbered 6, after V lost 2 bases and J lost 0 bases. The germline V gene encodes CDR1 SGDLS and CDR2 YYNGEE. This CDR3 has 17 amino acids. The CDR3 region has the DNA TGTGCCAGCAGCGTCCACCGACTAGCGGACTCCTACAATGAGCAGTTCTTC. It is translated as CASSVHRLADSYNEQFF. The full variable domain, completed using reference TRBV9 and TRBJ2-1, is DSGVTQTPKHLITATGQRVTLRCSPRSGDLSVYWYQQSLDQGLQFLIQYYNGEERAKGNILERFSAQQFPDLHSELNLSSLELGDSALYFCASSVHRLADSYNEQFFGPGTRLTVL.

This clonotype has a handful of counts. The genes are TRBV6-6 and TRBJ1-5, with 8 nucleotides matching TRBD1. V trimming: 5 bases; J trimming: 7 bases; junction bases outside the gene matches: 10. CDR1 and CDR2 (germline): MNHNY, SVGAGI (reference sequence). The CDR3 covers 15 residues. CDR3 loop: CASSKSQGGGQPQHF. CDR3 DNA sequence: TGTGCCAGCAGTAAATCACAGGGGGGAGGCCAGCCCCAGCATTTT.

The gene calls are TRBV20-1 and TRBJ2-5; perhaps D is TRBD1 or TRBD2 (5 bases each). Looked up from germline, CDR1 is DFQATT and CDR2 is SNEGSKA (reference sequence). The V and J ends lost 4 bases and 11 bases respectively, with 14 bases between them. The CDR3 has 11 residues. Here the CDR3 reads CSAKGFREQYF. The CDR3 nucleotides read TGCAGTGCTAAGGGGTTTAGGGAGCAGTACTTC.

V and J are TRBV6-5 and TRBJ1-6; 8 bases map to TRBD1. This CDR3 has 15 amino acids. Germline CDR1 MNHEY, CDR2 SVGAGI. The J segment lost 5 bases and the V segment lost 6 bases, leaving 6 bases of the junction unmatched. The CDR3 loop reads CASRPTGGDNSPLHF. CDR3 bases: TGTGCCAGCAGGCCAACAGGGGGGGATAATTCACCCCTCCACTTT.

Points on this clonotype: With a much larger clone just one base away, this may be a read error. The DNA of the CDR3 is TGCAGTGCAAGGGGACAGGCCTCCTCTAACGAGCAGTACTTC. It encodes CSARGQASSNEQYF. V and J are TRBV20-1 and TRBJ2-7; 8 bases are a match to TRBD1. Germline CDR1 and CDR2: DFQATT and SNEGSKA (reference sequence). This CDR3 is built from 14 residues. J gave up 5 bases and V 6 bases, and 12 bases lay outside the gene matches.

With respect to this clonotype: One base away lies a much larger clone, so this may be a sequencing read error. V gene TRBV29-1 combines with J gene TRBJ2-1; 8 bases are a match to TRBD2. The DNA end is more similar to TRBJ2-7, so the J call may be wrong. The V gene's germline CDR1 is SQVTM and CDR2 ANQGSEA. The CDR3 runs 14 residues. The CDR3: CSVGGTSRYNEQYF. The CDR3 DNA reads TGCAGCGTTGGGGGGACTAGTCGGTACAATGAGCAGTACTTC.

The CDR3 sequence is CSARPLQFNEQFF. The CDR3 coding sequence is TGCAGTGCTAGACCCCTCCAGTTCAATGAGCAGTTCTTC. The rearrangement links TRBV20-1 to TRBJ2-1; no clear D. V dropped 2 bases and J dropped 6 bases, with 11 bases sitting between them. CDR3 length: 13 amino acids. From germline, CDR1 is DFQATT and CDR2 SNEGSKA (reference sequence).

This CDR3 reads CATGAAYEQYF. CDR3 sequence (DNA): TGTGCCACCGGGGCCGCCTACGAGCAGTACTTC. V gene TRBV24-1 combines with J gene TRBJ2-7, with a weak D call TRBD1 (5 bases). Germline V gene lookup returns CDR1 KGHDR and CDR2 SFDVKD. Trimming left V 9 bases short and J 2 bases short, with 7 bases between. This CDR3 comprises 11 residues.

This clonotype was recorded a few times. This chain uses TRBV20-1 with TRBJ2-7, with 9 bases aligning to TRBD2. Germline V lookup: CDR1 DFQATT, CDR2 SNEGSKA (reference sequence). The CDR3 runs to 17 residues. V dropped 3 bases and J dropped 3; count of bases not matched to a gene: 15. CDR3: CSASPASGMLGNYEQYF. CDR3 in DNA: TGCAGTGCTAGTCCCGCTAGCGGGATGTTAGGGAACTACGAGCAGTACTTC.

The gene calls are TRBV5-1 and TRBJ2-7; 9 nucleotides match TRBD2. V lost 4 bases, J lost 0 bases, and 5 bases stayed unmatched. CDR1 SGHRS and CDR2 YFSETQ come from the germline V gene. The CDR3 contains 15 residues. As DNA, the CDR3 is TGCGCCAGCAGCCAGGGGACTAGCCTCTCCTACGAGCAGTACTTC. This codes for CASSQGTSLSYEQYF. The full variable domain, in which reference TRBV5-1 and TRBJ2-7 provide the parts outside the CDR3, is KAGVTQTPRYLIKTRGQQVTLSCSPISGHRSVSWYQQTPGQGLQFLFEYFSETQRNKGNFPGRFSGRQFSNSRSEMNVSTLELGDSALYLCASSQGTSLSYEQYFGPGTRLTVT.